The 19 T cell receptor beta chains listed next were all sequenced from one sample in a study of blood T cell repertoires in COVID-19. Produced via immunoSEQ multiplex PCR; TCRdb's table is partial and in-frame only. Among around 200,000 clones listed, around nine tenths were seen once. Material for sequencing was peripheral blood. All receptors derive from a woman under 30 who had recovered from COVID-19.

In this sample, this clone turned up once. This chain links TRBV4-3 with TRBJ1-5; 8 bases match TRBD1. J gave up 3 bases and V 5 bases, and 6 bases lay outside the gene matches. CDR1 is LGHNA and CDR2 is YSLEER in the germline V gene. The CDR3 length is 15 residues. This CDR3 is CASSIETGDNQPQHF. The CDR3 region has the DNA TGCGCCAGCAGCATAGAGACAGGGGACAATCAGCCCCAGCATTTT.

The genes are TRBV9 and TRBJ2-7; D possibly corresponds to TRBD2 (6 bases). V was clipped by 0 bases and J by 0 bases, with 10 bases between them. This CDR3 region has 15 residues. Germline CDR1 is SGDLS and CDR2 is YYNGEE. CDR3 coding DNA: TGTGCCAGCAGCGTAGGGGGGGAAAGCTCCTACGAGCAGTACTTC. Its translation is CASSVGGESSYEQYF.

This chain uses TRBV4-1 with TRBJ1-3; TRBD1 aligns across 7 bases. The CDR3 consists of 16 residues. The trim removed 1 base at V and 4 bases at J, leaving 7 bases unmatched. The germline CDR1 and CDR2 sequences are MGHRA and YSYEKL. The CDR3 spells CASSQATGTRGNTIYF. The CDR3 nucleotides are TGCGCCAGCAGCCAAGCGACAGGGACCAGGGGAAACACCATATATTTT.

This chain uses TRBV2 with TRBJ2-3, with 8 bases that match TRBD1. The CDR3 spans 13 residues. Germline CDR1 and CDR2: SNHLY and FYNNEI. V dropped 5 bases and J dropped 5; count of bases not matched to a gene: 3. The CDR3 reads CASSRDRQDTQYF. DNA of the CDR3: TGTGCCAGCAGTCGGGACAGGCAAGATACGCAGTATTTT.

The chain carries TRBV11-2 and TRBJ2-3; perhaps TRBD2 as D (6 bases). The germline CDR1 and CDR2 sequences are SGHAT and FQNNGV. Trimming took off 2 bases at V and 2 bases at J, with 11 bases between the two ends. The CDR3 extends over 15 amino acids. The CDR3 is CASSLFSGNTDTQYF. CDR3 nucleotide sequence: TGTGCCAGCAGCTTATTTAGCGGAAACACAGATACGCAGTATTTT.

V gene TRBV21-1 combines with J gene TRBJ2-3; TRBD2, the table's D call, lacks a check against the DNA. TRBV21-1 is a recognized pseudogene. The CDR3 runs 14 residues. In DNA form, the CDR3 reads TGTGCCAGCAGGAACCTATCAATGGTGGATACGCAGTATTTT. As protein: CASRNLSMVDTQYF.

This chain connects TRBV9 to TRBJ1-1; D is possibly TRBD1 (5 bases). The V gene lost 3 bases and the J gene lost 0 bases, with 9 bases spanning the gap. The CDR3 is 14 amino acids. Germline loops: CDR1 SGDLS, CDR2 YYNGEE. CDR3 protein: CASSEQVMNTEAFF. The CDR3 DNA reads as TGTGCCAGCAGCGAACAGGTCATGAACACTGAAGCTTTCTTT.

The chain carries TRBV5-1 and TRBJ1-6; D call uncertain. Trimming cost V 4 bases and J 10 bases, with 15 bases left between them. The CDR3 consists of 14 residues. Per the germline V gene, CDR1 is SGHRS and CDR2 is YFSETQ. The CDR3 nucleotides read TGCGCCAGCAGCCCCATACGGGATCGATCACCCCTCCACTTT. It yields the protein CASSPIRDRSPLHF.

The genes are TRBV5-1 and TRBJ2-2, with D maybe TRBD1 (6 bases). Germline CDR1 SGHRS, CDR2 YFSETQ. V was cut by 4 bases and J by 1 base, with 17 bases left in between. The CDR3 consists of 17 residues. Here the CDR3 reads CASSAGVGAMNTGELFF. The CDR3 coding sequence is TGCGCCAGCAGCGCCGGAGTGGGGGCGATGAACACCGGGGAGCTGTTTTTT.

The gene calls are TRBV11-1 and TRBJ2-3; 7 bases agree with TRBD1. V shed 1 base and J 2 bases; nucleotides not matched to a gene: 3. The germline V gene encodes CDR1 SGHAT and CDR2 FQDESV (reference sequence). CDR3 length equals 15 residues. CDR3 sequence: CASSLEGALTDTQYF. As DNA, the CDR3 is TGTGCCAGCAGCTTAGAGGGGGCCCTCACAGATACGCAGTATTTT. Combining the CDR3 with reference TRBV11-1 and TRBJ2-3 gives the whole variable domain EAEVAQSPRYKITEKSQAVAFWCDPISGHATLYWYRQILGQGPELLVQFQDESVVDDSQLPKDRFSAERLKGVDSTLKIQPAELGDSAMYLCASSLEGALTDTQYFGPGTRLTVL.

For this clone: The same CDR3 also results from other DNA sequences found in this sample. The chain couples TRBV6-2 or TRBV6-3 to TRBJ1-5; D not certain. CDR3 size: 14 residues. Per the germline V gene, CDR1 is MNHEY and CDR2 is SVGEGT. With 0 bases removed from V and 5 bases from J, the gap between germline ends came to 8 bases. CDR3 in amino acids: CASSYSNSHQPQHF. The CDR3 region has the DNA TGTGCCAGCAGTTACTCGAACAGCCATCAGCCCCAGCATTTT.

This chain uses TRBV7-2 with TRBJ1-6; D unclear. Germline V gene lookup returns CDR1 SGHTA and CDR2 FQGNSA. The length of the CDR3 is 15 residues. Trimming removed 4 bases from V and 7 bases from J, with 14 bases in between. CDR3 amino acids: CASSSQRSTNSPLHF. CDR3 in DNA: TGTGCCAGCAGCTCCCAGCGTTCGACGAATTCACCCCTCCACTTT.

The V call is TRBV27, the J call TRBJ2-1, with D tentatively TRBD2 (5 bases). Trimming removed 0 bases at V and 7 bases at J, with 7 bases between. This CDR3 is built from 13 residues. CDR1 is MNHEY and CDR2 is SMNVEV in the germline V gene (reference sequence). The CDR3 DNA follows: TGTGCCAGCAGTTTATCGATAGCGAATGAGCAGTTCTTC. Protein product: CASSLSIANEQFF.

The chain recombines TRBV11-2 with TRBJ2-7; 7 bases map to TRBD1. Germline V gene lookup returns CDR1 SGHAT and CDR2 FQNNGV. CDR3 length: 14 residues. With V trimmed by 6 bases and J by 3 bases, 8 bases remained unmatched. The CDR3 DNA follows: TGTGCCAGCAGACCCGGGACAGATCACTACGAGCAGTACTTC. Its translation is CASRPGTDHYEQYF. The variable domain in full, with the rest retrieved from reference TRBV11-2 and TRBJ2-7, is EAGVAQSPRYKIIEKRQSVAFWCNPISGHATLYWYQQILGQGPKLLIQFQNNGVVDDSQLPKDRFSAERLKGVDSTLKIQPAKLEDSAVYLCASRPGTDHYEQYFGPGTRLTVT.

This clone has a single count. The genes are TRBV7-3 and TRBJ2-1; no firm D call. Germline V CDR1 and CDR2: SGHTA, FQGTGA. This CDR3 region has 15 residues. V lost 0 bases, J lost 1 base, and 7 bases lay in between. CDR3 coding DNA: TGTGCCAGCAGCTTAACGGTCAGGTCCTACAATGAGCAGTTCTTC. Translating it yields CASSLTVRSYNEQFF.

In DNA, the CDR3 is TGTGCCATCAGTGTATCAGAAGAATACGAGCAGTACTTC. It specifies CAISVSEEYEQYF. This rearrangement joins TRBV10-3 to TRBJ2-7; D not certain. The V gene lost 4 bases and the J gene lost 4 bases, with 11 bases spanning the gap. CDR3 length: 13 residues. CDR1 is ENHRY and CDR2 is SYGVKD in the germline V gene.

The chain uses TRBV7-8 and TRBJ2-1; 10 positions agree with TRBD2. CDR1 is SGHVS and CDR2 is FQNEAQ in the germline V gene. CDR3 length: 15 residues. Trimming cost V 3 bases and J 8 bases; bases outside gene matches: 7. The CDR3 region is CASSFLAGVEYEQFF. The CDR3 bases are TGTGCCAGCAGCTTCCTAGCGGGAGTAGAATATGAGCAGTTCTTC. Full variable domain (remainder filled in from reference TRBV7-8 and TRBJ2-1): GAGVSQSPRYKVAKRGQDVALRCDPISGHVSLFWYQQALGQGPEFLTYFQNEAQLDKSGLPSDRFFAERPEGSVSTLKIQRTQQEDSAVYLCASSFLAGVEYEQFFGPGTRLTVL.

The rearrangement joins TRBV18 to TRBJ1-1; TRBD1 is a possible D gene (5 bases). The germline gives CDR1 KGHSH, CDR2 LQKENI. The CDR3 covers 13 residues. The V end was cut by 5 bases, the J end by 0 bases, with 7 bases between. The CDR3 nucleotides are TGTGCCAGCTCAGACAGTATGAACACTGAAGCTTTCTTT. This codes for CASSDSMNTEAFF.

The chain is built from TRBV7-8 and TRBJ1-1; TRBD1 matches at 8 bases. Germline V gene data show CDR1 as SGHVS and CDR2 as FQNEAQ. Trimming cost V 0 bases and J 8 bases; bases outside gene matches: 2. The CDR3 covers 13 residues. The CDR3 reads CASSLAPGGEAFF. CDR3 DNA: TGTGCCAGCAGCTTAGCACCAGGGGGCGAAGCTTTCTTT.